Described below is a single T cell receptor beta chain sequence and its context. V was cut by 5 bases and J by 2 bases, with 13 bases left in between. Germline loops: CDR1 LNHNV, CDR2 YYDKDF (reference sequence). The CDR3 loop spans 15 amino acids. Data came from immunoSEQ multiplex PCR; TCRdb stores just in-frame clones and leaves some out. The sample has around 400,000 clones, about 89% seen once; the top ten hold roughly a tenth. The data stem from a study of blood T cell repertoires in COVID-19. Study details: From T cells, B-cell-depleted T cells, or PBMCs came the material, which was cDNA or gDNA.

The TCR comes from a young woman with COVID-19, enrolled during active disease. Sample: peripheral blood. This rearrangement joins TRBV15 to TRBJ1-5; D is unresolved. CDR3 nucleotide sequence: TGTGCCACCAGCCGCACCAACGGGGGCAATCAGCCCCAGCATTTT. Amino acids: CATSRTNGGNQPQHF.